This T cell receptor beta chain was observed in a study of T-cell reconstitution after alpha-beta-depleted transplantation in children. The V and J ends lost 4 bases and 3 bases, in that order; junction bases with no gene match: 3. CDR1 is LNHDA, CDR2 SQIVND, per germline (reference sequence). The CDR3 loop spans 14 amino acids. Researchers prepared the TCRbeta library using unique molecular identifiers, the study reports. From the PCR reads, TCRdb called clonotypes with MiXCR, one entry per CDR3 protein. Here the sample spans some 390,000 distinct CDR3 sequences, roughly 20% being singletons. This clonotype was detected many times.

The source is a human donor who donated a stem cell graft to a child with acute myeloid leukemia. The genes are TRBV19 and TRBJ2-3, with 8 bases matching TRBD2. The sample consisted of PBMCs from the stem cell graft donor, taken from the stem cell graft. CDR3 in DNA: TGTGCCAGTAGTACCGGGACTAGGACAGATACGCAGTATTTT. The encoded protein is CASSTGTRTDTQYF.